A single sample is the source of the 10 T cell receptor beta chains below, sequenced in a study of T cells in Graves' hyperthyroidism and ophthalmopathy (dated by TCRdb to between 2019 and 2020). The library was produced with multiplex PCR. Sequenced on an Illumina HiSeq 2000. Amplification of TCR beta CDR3 regions was carried out from RNA transcripts. The first round of RT-PCR for the TCR CDR3 was performed with the HTBI primer set and the Qiagen OneStep RT-PCR kit. TCRdb's own reprocessing of the public reads used fastp at Q25 and MiXCR and kept productive beta chains. CDR3 protein duplicates are merged, each entry listing the most common genes and DNA. This sample comprises hundreds of thousands of distinct CDR3 sequences, around 17% of them detected only once. Roughly 44% of the sample goes to the ten largest clones. The sample consisted of blood. Receptors originate from a man between 40 and 49 years old with Graves' hyperthyroidism.

This clonotype appeared many times. The genes are TRBV6-1 and TRBJ1-1; D is uncertain. The CDR3 spans 13 residues. CDR1 MNHNS and CDR2 SASEGT come from the germline V gene. Between the trimmed V and J ends, which lost 6 bases and 5 bases, there was a span of 13 bases. The CDR3 reads CASRPLVGTEAFF. The CDR3 DNA reads TGTGCCAGCAGACCTTTAGTAGGGACTGAAGCTTTCTTT.

This clonotype was found many times. V and J are TRBV7-8 and TRBJ2-2; TRBD1 aligns across 7 bases. This CDR3 has 14 amino acids. V was clipped by 8 bases and J by 2 bases; unmatched bases: 5. Germline V gene sequence: CDR1 SGHVS, CDR2 FQNEAQ. CDR3 region: CASGDRANTGELFF. As DNA, the CDR3 is TGTGCCAGCGGCGACAGGGCAAACACCGGGGAGCTGTTTTTT.

This clonotype was counted ten times or more. J is TRBJ2-7 and V is TRBV19; 9 bases are shared with TRBD1. CDR1 LNHDA and CDR2 SQIVND come from the germline V gene (reference sequence). The CDR3 covers 15 residues. V shed 6 bases, J shed 3 bases, and the junction held 9 bases outside the gene matches. The DNA of the CDR3 is TGTGCCAGTAGATCTCCGGGACAGGGCTTCTACGAGCAGTACTTC. Its translation is CASRSPGQGFYEQYF.

This clonotype was counted many times. V is TRBV6-1 and J is TRBJ1-6, with a weak D call TRBD1 (5 bases). In germline, CDR1 is MNHNS, CDR2 SASEGT. This CDR3 region has 14 residues. V lost 2 bases and J 6 bases, leaving 8 bases between the germline ends. CDR3 sequence (DNA): TGTGCCAGCAGTGAATTGGGGGGTAATTCACCCCTCCACTTT. Its translation: CASSELGGNSPLHF.

This clonotype showed up just a few times. This chain links TRBV6-1 with TRBJ2-5; 12 positions agree with TRBD2. From germline, CDR1 is MNHNS and CDR2 SASEGT. CDR3 length: 15 amino acids. Losses at the gene ends were 3 bases for V and 2 bases for J; bases not matched to a gene: 1. This chain's CDR3 is CASSETSGGQETQYF. CDR3 bases: TGTGCCAGCAGTGAGACTAGCGGGGGTCAAGAGACCCAGTACTTC.

The sample holds a few counts of this clonotype. The chain carries TRBV5-1 and TRBJ2-7; D may be TRBD1 or TRBD2 (5 bases each). Germline V gene data show CDR1 as SGHRS and CDR2 as YFSETQ. The length of the CDR3 is 14 residues. Between the trimmed V and J ends, which lost 2 bases and 4 bases, there was a span of 13 bases. Here the CDR3 reads CASSFRGGAYEQYF. CDR3 nucleotide sequence: TGCGCCAGCAGCTTTCGGGGCGGCGCGTACGAGCAGTACTTC.

At least ten counts were recorded for this clonotype. The genes are TRBV20-1 and TRBJ1-2; D unclear. The CDR3 contains 10 residues. CDR1 and CDR2 (germline): DFQATT, SNEGSKA (reference sequence). V dropped 5 bases and J dropped 3 bases, with 4 bases sitting between them. The CDR3 region has the DNA TGCAGTGCTGTCGACTATGGCTACACCTTC. Protein product: CSAVDYGYTF.

The chain links TRBV6-1 to TRBJ2-3; the match to TRBD1 covers 10 bases. V shed 4 bases, J shed 0 bases, and the junction held 7 bases outside the gene matches. The CDR3 consists of 17 residues. CDR1 is MNHNS, CDR2 SASEGT, per germline. CDR3: CASSGLPGQGSTDTQYF. As DNA, the CDR3 is TGTGCCAGCAGTGGCCTTCCGGGACAGGGGAGCACAGATACGCAGTATTTT.

This clonotype occurred many times. The rearrangement links TRBV7-2 to TRBJ1-1; TRBD1 matches at 8 bases. J gave up 5 bases and V 3 bases, and 5 bases lay outside the gene matches. CDR1 is SGHTA, CDR2 FQGNSA, per germline. This CDR3 is 14 amino acids long. The CDR3 reads CASSLTGEGTEAFF. DNA of the CDR3: TGTGCCAGCAGCTTGACAGGGGAAGGTACTGAAGCTTTCTTT.

The V call is TRBV12-3 or TRBV12-4, the J call TRBJ2-1, with TRBD2 as a possible D gene (6 bases). Trimming shortened V by 3 bases and J by 3 bases, and 18 bases separated the two germline ends. CDR3 length equals 17 residues. CDR3 bases: TGTGCCAGCAGTTTTGGGCGGGGAGGAGACGGCTACAATGAGCAGTTCTTC. This sequence encodes CASSFGRGGDGYNEQFF.